The 28 T cell receptor beta chains below come from one sample, sequenced in a study of blood T cell repertoires in COVID-19. Some clones are missing from TCRdb's copy, which holds only in-frame ones; the method was immunoSEQ multiplex PCR. The sample yields roughly 220,000 clones, approximately 90% seen once. The sample was PBMCs or T cells enriched from blood (not recorded which). The receptors originated from a woman in her 40s with acute COVID-19.

The chain carries TRBV27 and TRBJ1-3; tentative D call: TRBD1 (5 bases). CDR1 is MNHEY, CDR2 SMNVEV, per germline (reference sequence). The CDR3 is made up of 13 amino acids. V was pared by 5 bases and J by 4 bases, with 9 bases between. CDR3 bases: TGTGCCAGCAGTGCGGGGGGAGGAAACACCATATATTTT. Translation: CASSAGGGNTIYF.

The rearrangement uses TRBV19 and TRBJ2-1; D is perhaps TRBD1 (5 bases). V gave up 3 bases and J gave up 6 bases, with 15 bases separating them. The length of the CDR3 is 15 residues. CDR1 and CDR2 (germline): LNHDA, SQIVND (reference sequence). The CDR3 protein is CASSINAGSLNEQFF. The CDR3, as DNA: TGTGCCAGTAGTATCAATGCAGGGTCCCTCAATGAGCAGTTCTTC.

For the CDR3, the DNA is TGTGCCAGCAGTTACAGGTTTTCAGAAGCTTTCTTT. This sequence encodes CASSYRFSEAFF. The rearrangement links TRBV12-3 or TRBV12-4 to TRBJ1-1; TRBD1 is a possible D gene (5 bases). The V end was cut by 4 bases, the J end by 8 bases, with 11 bases between. The CDR3 runs 12 residues.

The chain has TRBV5-1 and TRBJ1-6; D call uncertain. The CDR3 extends over 14 amino acids. Per the germline V gene, CDR1 is SGHRS and CDR2 is YFSETQ. V dropped 4 bases and J dropped 10 bases, with 15 bases sitting between them. The CDR3 is CASSHGIGASPLHF. The CDR3 DNA is TGCGCCAGCAGCCACGGAATAGGAGCGTCACCCCTCCACTTT.

The V call is TRBV5-4, the J call TRBJ1-1; no reliable D call. V was shortened by 4 bases and J by 1 base, with 11 bases between the two germline ends. The CDR3 is made up of 14 amino acids. Germline V lookup: CDR1 SGHNT, CDR2 YYREEE (reference sequence). The CDR3 nucleotides read TGTGCCAGCAGCACCCCCTTGAGGAACACTGAAGCTTTCTTT. This encodes CASSTPLRNTEAFF.

J is TRBJ2-2 and V is TRBV7-2; TRBD2 matches at 14 bases. CDR1 SGHTA and CDR2 FQGNSA come from the germline V gene. This CDR3 has 16 amino acids. J lost 6 bases, V lost 4 bases, and 4 bases had no gene match. The CDR3 DNA reads TGTGCCAGCAGCTCCGGACTAGCGGGGGGTTCCGGGGAGCTGTTTTTT. This encodes CASSSGLAGGSGELFF.

The chain combines TRBV18 with TRBJ1-1; D remains unclear. CDR3 length: 12 residues. The germline V gene encodes CDR1 KGHSH and CDR2 LQKENI. Trimming removed 3 bases at V and 10 bases at J, with 12 bases between. The CDR3 here is CASSPILLGAFF. Here the CDR3 DNA reads TGTGCCAGCTCACCTATTCTTCTCGGAGCTTTCTTT.

The chain couples TRBV2 to TRBJ1-3; TRBD1 matches 11 bases. This CDR3 has 13 residues. Trimming removed 6 bases from V and 7 bases from J; junction bases left unmatched: 2. Germline CDR1 reads SNHLY; CDR2 reads FYNNEI. In DNA, the CDR3 is TGTGCCAGCAGGGACAGGGGGCGGAACACCATATATTTT. This gives the protein CASRDRGRNTIYF.

This clone was counted between two and nine times. The chain joins TRBV5-1 to TRBJ1-2; weak D call: TRBD1 (6 bases). CDR3 length: 14 residues. Germline V gives CDR1 SGHRS, CDR2 YFSETQ. With 2 bases removed from V and 6 bases from J, the gap between germline ends came to 14 bases. As DNA, the CDR3 is TGCGCCAGCAGCTTTAATACAGGGAACCATGGCTACACCTTC. Translated: CASSFNTGNHGYTF.

The chain has TRBV10-3 and TRBJ1-1; D is uncertain. Germline V gene lookup returns CDR1 ENHRY and CDR2 SYGVKD. V lost 6 bases, J lost 7 bases, and 9 bases lay in between. This CDR3 contains 11 residues. This CDR3 is CAIRETSEAFF. The CDR3, as DNA: TGTGCCATCAGGGAGACAAGTGAAGCTTTCTTT.

V gene TRBV13 combines with J gene TRBJ1-5, with D unclear. This CDR3 has 17 residues. The germline CDR1 and CDR2 sequences are PRHDT and FYEKMQ (reference sequence). Trimming removed 3 bases at V and 0 bases at J, with 15 bases between. This CDR3 reads CASSFRENLISNQPQHF. CDR3 coding DNA: TGTGCCAGCAGCTTCCGGGAGAACCTTATTAGCAATCAGCCCCAGCATTTT.

This clone was seen once. The rearrangement uses TRBV6-6 and TRBJ1-5, with 10 bases lining up with TRBD1. This CDR3 region has 18 residues. V lost 5 bases, J lost 7 bases, and 17 bases stayed unmatched. Germline CDR1 is MNHNY and CDR2 is SVGAGI (reference sequence). CDR3 bases: TGTGCCAGCAGTCAGATTCTCCCGGGACAGGGGTGGGGACAGCCCCAGCATTTT. It encodes CASSQILPGQGWGQPQHF.

This chain joins TRBV27 and TRBJ2-1; 8 bases match TRBD2. V lost 8 bases and J lost 3; bases outside the gene matches: 12. The CDR3 loop spans 16 amino acids. CDR1 and CDR2 from the germline V gene are MNHEY and SMNVEV (reference sequence). For the CDR3, the DNA is TGTGCCAGCTGGGATCCCAGCGGGGGCCGCTACAATGAGCAGTTCTTC. As protein: CASWDPSGGRYNEQFF.

The chain joins TRBV9 to TRBJ1-1; a weak D match, TRBD1 (6 bases). Germline CDR1 reads SGDLS; CDR2 reads YYNGEE. This CDR3 spans 16 amino acids. With 4 bases removed from V and 1 base from J, the gap between germline ends came to 17 bases. In DNA form, the CDR3 reads TGTGCCAGCAGCCCCTCGACAGGAGTCCCGAACACTGAAGCTTTCTTT. It codes for CASSPSTGVPNTEAFF.

This sequence joins TRBV27 and TRBJ2-2; D might be TRBD2 (6 bases). Looked up from germline, CDR1 is MNHEY and CDR2 is SMNVEV (reference sequence). This CDR3 is 18 amino acids long. Trimming pared 5 bases from V and 2 bases from J, leaving 21 bases between. The CDR3 is CASSDTPLARRNTGELFF. DNA for the CDR3: TGTGCCAGCAGTGACACCCCGCTAGCGCGGCGTAACACCGGGGAGCTGTTTTTT.

The chain carries TRBV25-1 and TRBJ1-1; D is perhaps TRBD1 (5 bases). V was clipped by 5 bases and J by 1 base, with 17 bases between them. Germline lookup yields CDR1 MGHDK and CDR2 SYGVNS. CDR3 size: 16 residues. The CDR3 region has the DNA TGTGCCAGCAGTTCGTGGAGGGGAAACGGGAACACTGAAGCTTTCTTT. Translated: CASSSWRGNGNTEAFF.

The chain recombines TRBV25-1 with TRBJ2-3, with no clear D. V lost 0 bases to trimming and J lost 0 bases, with 10 bases between them. Germline-derived CDR1 and CDR2 are MGHDK and SYGVNS. The CDR3 is made up of 16 amino acids. The CDR3 DNA sequence: TGTGCCAGCAGTGAATATATGTCTTCTAGCACAGATACGCAGTATTTT. Translation gives CASSEYMSSSTDTQYF.

This clone was detected once. The chain recombines TRBV9 with TRBJ1-1; no reliable D call. Germline CDR1 and CDR2: SGDLS and YYNGEE. The V end was cut by 4 bases, the J end by 1 base, with 8 bases between. The CDR3 extends over 13 amino acids. The CDR3 DNA sequence: TGTGCCAGCAGCCCACTACAGAACACTGAAGCTTTCTTT. Translating it yields CASSPLQNTEAFF.

This clone has just one count. The gene calls are TRBV2 and TRBJ1-4, with 9 bases aligning to TRBD1. The germline V gene encodes CDR1 SNHLY and CDR2 FYNNEI. V was clipped by 5 bases and J by 11 bases; unmatched bases: 15. The length of the CDR3 is 16 residues. This CDR3 is CASSPPGQGLGEKLFF. CDR3 bases: TGTGCCAGCAGTCCACCGGGACAGGGTCTTGGAGAGAAACTGTTTTTT.

The table lists this clone with many counts. This chain connects TRBV5-8 to TRBJ1-2; no firm D call. Germline V lookup: CDR1 SGHTS, CDR2 YDEGEE. This CDR3 is built from 14 residues. Between the trimmed V and J ends, which lost 0 bases and 2 bases, there was a span of 8 bases. The CDR3 region is CASSLEYTNYGYTF. In DNA form, the CDR3 reads TGTGCCAGCAGCTTGGAGTACACAAACTATGGCTACACCTTC.

The J gene is TRBJ1-5, the V gene TRBV19, with D possibly TRBD1 on 6 matching bases. CDR3 length equals 15 residues. Germline V gene data show CDR1 as LNHDA and CDR2 as SQIVND (reference sequence). The V end lost 7 bases, the J end lost 2 bases, and 15 bases lay between the germline ends. DNA of the CDR3: TGTGCCAGTACCCCCAACCCAGGGGGCAATCAGCCCCAGCATTTT. Its translation: CASTPNPGGNQPQHF.

CDR3 in DNA: TGTGCCAGCAGTTTAACAGGGGGGGATTGCCAGTATTTT. This codes for CASSLTGGDCQYF. The chain has TRBV25-1 and TRBJ2-3; maybe TRBD1 (8 bases). This CDR3 is built from 13 residues. The V and J ends lost 5 bases and 12 bases respectively, with 18 bases between them. Germline V gene sequence: CDR1 MGHDK, CDR2 SYGVNS.

The chain couples TRBV7-2 to TRBJ1-5; D ambiguous. The germline V gene encodes CDR1 SGHTA and CDR2 FQGNSA. V was cut by 6 bases and J by 4 bases, with 13 bases left in between. This CDR3 has 14 amino acids. CDR3 in DNA: TGTGCCAGCAGTTCGACACACAGAAATCAGCCCCAGCATTTT. Translated, it gives CASSSTHRNQPQHF.

The chain links TRBV9 to TRBJ1-1, with 7 positions matching TRBD1. Germline V lookup: CDR1 SGDLS, CDR2 YYNGEE. The length of the CDR3 is 16 residues. The junction had 9 bases not matched to a gene; V was cut back by 0 bases and J by 4 bases. Here the CDR3 reads CASSVEGGQVPTEAFF. Here the CDR3 DNA reads TGTGCCAGCAGCGTAGAGGGAGGACAGGTCCCCACTGAAGCTTTCTTT.

This chain joins TRBV9 and TRBJ2-7; D perhaps matches TRBD1 (5 bases). The CDR3 loop spans 14 amino acids. V was clipped by 1 base and J by 3 bases, with 11 bases between them. In germline, CDR1 is SGDLS, CDR2 YYNGEE. The DNA for the CDR3 is TGTGCCAGCAGCGTAAAGGCAGGGCGCTACGAGCAGTACGTC. The encoded protein is CASSVKAGRYEQYV.

This clone is a singleton in its sample. The genes are TRBV7-9 and TRBJ1-2, with D possibly being TRBD1 (6 bases). Germline CDR1 and CDR2: SEHNR and FQNEAQ (reference sequence). V was trimmed by 1 base and J by 2 bases, leaving 11 bases between them. CDR3 length equals 15 residues. CDR3 sequence reads: CASSLGTGLNYGYTF. The DNA for the CDR3 is TGTGCCAGCAGCTTAGGTACAGGGTTAAACTATGGCTACACCTTC.

This chain links TRBV5-8 with TRBJ2-5; tentative D call: TRBD1 (6 bases). Germline V gene data show CDR1 as SGHTS and CDR2 as YDEGEE. V was clipped by 3 bases and J by 5 bases, with 17 bases between them. There are 15 residues in the CDR3. CDR3 nucleotides: TGTGCCAGCAGCTGGAACCGACAGGTTGCGGAGACCCAGTACTTC. Translation: CASSWNRQVAETQYF.

This chain joins TRBV10-3 and TRBJ1-6; D is ambiguous. This CDR3 is built from 16 residues. Trimming took 4 bases from V and 7 from J, leaving 17 bases between them. The germline V gene encodes CDR1 ENHRY and CDR2 SYGVKD. The CDR3 DNA reads as TGTGCCATCAGTGCCAGTACCGGGAATCAGAATTCACCCCTCCACTTT. Amino acid sequence: CAISASTGNQNSPLHF.